The 20 T cell receptor beta chains given below trace back to one sample, sequenced in a study of human T cells and chemical hapten exposure. Using its own MiXCR run on the RACE reads, TCRdb lists one record per CDR3 protein. Counted here are approximately 260,000 distinct CDR3 sequences, around 7.7% occurring once; the ten biggest clones make up 1.2%. The time point: pre-sensitization, week 0. Treatment defined: therapeutic diphenylcyclopropenone sensitization with weekly scalp DPC. The sequencing used whole blood, collected in connection with sensitization to the hapten diphenylcyclopropenone (DPC). These receptors originate from a man aged 18-30 years with alopecia areata. Some clones in this sample may be carry-over from other donors' samples.

This clonotype was seen a handful of times. This chain uses TRBV28 with TRBJ2-7; tentative D call: TRBD2 (5 bases). V shed 6 bases and J shed 0 bases, with 12 bases lying between them. Germline assignment: CDR1 MDHEN and CDR2 SYDVKM. There are 14 residues in the CDR3. This CDR3 is CASRDWESSYEQYF. The DNA of the CDR3 is TGTGCCAGCAGGGACTGGGAGAGCTCCTACGAGCAGTACTTC.

The chain links TRBV11-2 to TRBJ1-1; D remains unclear. The CDR3 sequence is 17 residues long. Per germline, CDR1 SGHAT and CDR2 FQNNGV. The ends were cut back, 4 bases at V and 1 base at J, with 19 bases in the middle. CDR3 amino acids: CASSSYKGPTANTEAFF. The CDR3 nucleotides are TGTGCCAGCAGCTCCTATAAAGGGCCCACAGCGAACACTGAAGCTTTCTTT.

This clonotype appeared once. The V and J genes are TRBV9 and TRBJ1-2, with a possible D match to TRBD1 (5 bases). The CDR3 has 12 amino acids. The V gene lost 3 bases and the J gene lost 2 bases, with 5 bases spanning the gap. Germline V gene lookup returns CDR1 SGDLS and CDR2 YYNGEE. The CDR3 spells CASSGGNYGYTF. For the CDR3, the DNA is TGTGCCAGCAGCGGGGGGAACTATGGCTACACCTTC.

Only a few counts were recorded for this clonotype. The chain combines TRBV10-3 with TRBJ2-7, with D hard to call. V was clipped by 4 bases and J by 4 bases, with 8 bases between them. Germline V gene data show CDR1 as ENHRY and CDR2 as SYGVKD. The CDR3 length is 12 residues. The CDR3 DNA follows: TGTGCCATCAGTGGGGTGAAATACGAGCAGTACGTC. Its translation: CAISGVKYEQYV.

The chain employs TRBV4-3 and TRBJ2-2, with a possible D match to TRBD1 (5 bases). The CDR3 is 16 residues long. The germline gives CDR1 LGHNA, CDR2 YSLEER. Trimming left V 0 bases short and J 6 bases short, with 14 bases between. The CDR3 loop is CASSQDHYQGAGELFF. As DNA, the CDR3 is TGCGCCAGCAGCCAAGATCATTACCAGGGCGCCGGGGAGCTGTTTTTT.

The CDR3 reads CASSPMSGGPTETQYF. DNA for the CDR3: TGTGCCAGCAGCCCGATGAGCGGGGGGCCGACGGAGACCCAGTACTTC. The rearrangement joins TRBV7-9 to TRBJ2-5, with TRBD2 identical over 9 bases. Germline V gene lookup returns CDR1 SEHNR and CDR2 FQNEAQ (reference sequence). Trimming cost V 5 bases and J 5 bases; bases outside gene matches: 12. The CDR3 has 16 amino acids.

The CDR3 DNA reads as TGTGCCAGCAGTTACTCGACAGGGTATCAGCCCCAGCATTTT. It yields the protein CASSYSTGYQPQHF. J is TRBJ1-5 and V is TRBV6-5, with 7 bases identical to TRBD1. The germline V gene has CDR1 MNHEY and CDR2 SVGAGI. This CDR3 region has 14 residues. J gave up 5 bases and V 0 bases, and 1 base lay outside the gene matches.

This clonotype was detected only a few times. The chain combines TRBV15 with TRBJ2-1; D call uncertain. Germline CDR1 and CDR2: LNHNV and YYDKDF (reference sequence). The CDR3 is 13 residues long. V gave up 0 bases and J gave up 5 bases, with 5 bases separating them. CDR3: CATSREGHNEQFF. CDR3 in DNA: TGTGCCACCAGCAGAGAGGGTCACAATGAGCAGTTCTTC.

This clonotype showed up many times. The CDR3 nucleotides are TGTGCCAGCAGTCCTGCGCTGATTGAAGCTTTCTTT. Protein: CASSPALIEAFF. V is TRBV7-9 and J is TRBJ1-1; D call uncertain. Trimming removed 6 bases from V and 7 bases from J, with 12 bases in between. There are 12 residues in the CDR3. CDR1 and CDR2 from the germline V gene are SEHNR and FQNEAQ (reference sequence).

The table lists this clonotype with many counts. The chain has TRBV5-1 and TRBJ2-1, with D maybe TRBD2 (6 bases). V was pared by 4 bases and J by 10 bases, with 15 bases between. In germline, CDR1 is SGHRS, CDR2 YFSETQ. The CDR3 length is 13 residues. In DNA, the CDR3 is TGCGCCAGCAGCCGCGGGGTGGCAGGGGAGCAGTTCTTC. Translation gives CASSRGVAGEQFF. Combining the CDR3 with reference TRBV5-1 and TRBJ2-1 gives the whole variable domain KAGVTQTPRYLIKTRGQQVTLSCSPISGHRSVSWYQQTPGQGLQFLFEYFSETQRNKGNFPGRFSGRQFSNSRSEMNVSTLELGDSALYLCASSRGVAGEQFFGPGTRLTVL.

The chain couples TRBV9 to TRBJ2-7, with 9 bases fitting TRBD1. Germline CDR1 is SGDLS and CDR2 is YYNGEE. This CDR3 has 14 residues. V trimming: 4 bases; J trimming: 4 bases; junction bases outside the gene matches: 6. CDR3 sequence: CASSPATGGYEQYF. The CDR3 DNA is TGTGCCAGCAGCCCGGCGACAGGGGGGTACGAGCAGTACTTC.

This clonotype was seen many times. The chain links TRBV7-9 to TRBJ2-3; TRBD2 might be the D (6 bases). V lost 3 bases to trimming and J lost 3 bases, with 10 bases between them. CDR1 and CDR2 from the germline V gene are SEHNR and FQNEAQ (reference sequence). The CDR3 is made up of 14 amino acids. The CDR3 DNA is TGTGCCAGCAGCTTTGGGACTTCGACAGATACGCAGTATTTT. Translating it yields CASSFGTSTDTQYF.

The chain uses TRBV7-2 and TRBJ1-3, with no clear D. The germline gives CDR1 SGHTA, CDR2 FQGNSA. V dropped 1 base and J dropped 1 base, with 5 bases sitting between them. This CDR3 region has 14 residues. The chain's CDR3 is CASSLELSGNTIYF. CDR3 coding DNA: TGTGCCAGCAGCTTAGAACTTTCTGGAAACACCATATATTTT.

V is TRBV11-2 and J is TRBJ2-3; D possibly corresponds to TRBD1 (6 bases). Trimming pared 3 bases from V and 4 bases from J, leaving 8 bases between. The CDR3 contains 13 residues. Germline-derived CDR1 and CDR2 are SGHAT and FQNNGV. CDR3 DNA sequence: TGTGCCAGCAGCTTTAAGGGGGCAGATACGCAGTATTTT. This encodes CASSFKGADTQYF.

J is TRBJ1-4 and V is TRBV18, with a possible D match to TRBD1 (6 bases). This CDR3 is built from 15 residues. CDR1 and CDR2 (germline): KGHSH, LQKENI. Between the trimmed V and J ends, which lost 0 bases and 8 bases, there was a span of 13 bases. DNA for the CDR3: TGTGCCAGCTCACCACCTTCAGGGGCAGGGGAAAAACTGTTTTTT. The encoded protein is CASSPPSGAGEKLFF.

This clonotype was detected a few times. V is TRBV7-8 and J is TRBJ2-3; the D is unclear. The CDR3 spans 12 residues. Between the trimmed V and J ends, which lost 2 bases and 4 bases, there was a span of 4 bases. Germline V gene sequence: CDR1 SGHVS, CDR2 FQNEAQ. The CDR3, as DNA: TGTGCCAGCAGCTTACCCCCAGATACGCAGTATTTT. Translated: CASSLPPDTQYF.

The chain links TRBV29-1 to TRBJ2-5; D is ambiguous. The length of the CDR3 is 12 residues. CDR1 and CDR2 from the germline V gene are SQVTM and ANQGSEA. Between the trimmed V and J ends, which lost 7 bases and 1 base, there was a span of 10 bases. CDR3: CSARTPQETQYF. CDR3 DNA: TGCAGCGCCCGGACCCCCCAAGAGACCCAGTACTTC.

This clonotype was observed many times. This chain links TRBV29-1 with TRBJ2-3; no firm D call. The CDR3 runs to 12 residues. V shed 6 bases and J shed 5 bases, with 12 bases lying between them. CDR1 SQVTM and CDR2 ANQGSEA come from the germline V gene. DNA for the CDR3: TGCAGCGTCCACACCTTTCAAGATACGCAGTATTTT. Its protein is CSVHTFQDTQYF.

In its sample, this clonotype was seen many times. This chain uses TRBV6-5 with TRBJ1-5, with 7 bases aligning to TRBD1. V was pared by 9 bases and J by 6 bases, with 11 bases of the junction left unmatched. Germline CDR1 is MNHEY and CDR2 is SVGAGI. The CDR3 covers 14 residues. The CDR3 DNA is TGTGCCAGGTGGGGTGACAGGGCTAGTCAGCCCCAGCATTTT. This codes for CARWGDRASQPQHF.

This clonotype was seen only a few times. The chain has TRBV6-2 or TRBV6-3 and TRBJ2-5, with a tentative D call TRBD2 (6 bases). There are 12 residues in the CDR3. Germline V lookup: CDR1 MNHEY, CDR2 SVGEGT. V gave up 2 bases and J gave up 5 bases, with 6 bases separating them. This CDR3 reads CASSYGGETQYF. The CDR3 DNA is TGTGCCAGCAGTTACGGAGGGGAGACCCAGTACTTC.